This TCR beta chain comes out of a study of T cells after yellow fever vaccination. Study results and caveats: Clonotypes shared by both compartments, CD4 and CD8, made up a small share. Most clones from primary vaccination resurfaced after the booster (around 97% CD4, around 91% CD8). Bulk-population clonotypes that are abundant could appear as contaminants in FACS-sorted repertoires.

The J segment lost 5 bases and the V segment lost 2 bases, leaving 10 bases of the junction unmatched. Looked up from germline, CDR1 is MNHEY and CDR2 is SVGAGI. The CDR3 runs to 16 residues. TCRdb re-derived calls from the 5' RACE reads in MiXCR, one entry per CDR3 protein. The sample gives 550,000 or so distinct CDR3 sequences, around 21% of which show up once; around an eighth is in the top ten. As for this clonotype: Its specificity is unknown. A read error may be the cause here, since a much bigger clone is one base away.

This specimen was PBMCs, taken 15 days after the yellow fever booster vaccination. This clonotype originated in a man younger than 45 who received the YFV17D yellow fever vaccine. The rearrangement uses TRBV6-5 and TRBJ2-7; 9 nucleotides match TRBD1. The CDR3 loop reads CASSYDTGTGRNEQYF. CDR3 nucleotides: TGTGCCAGCAGTTACGATACCGGGACAGGGCGTAACGAGCAGTACTTC.